Below are 22 T cell receptor beta chains sequenced from a single sample in a study of blood T cell repertoires in COVID-19. TCRdb keeps only in-frame clones here, not all; method: immunoSEQ multiplex PCR. The sample has approximately 200,000 clones, 88% seen once; the top ten hold about 2.5%. The sequenced sample consisted of peripheral blood. The receptors come from a woman in her sixties with acute or convalescent COVID-19.

The chain couples TRBV5-1 to TRBJ2-2; 14 nucleotides align to TRBD2. Trimming took 2 bases from V and 5 from J; bases not matched to a gene: 8. This CDR3 region has 18 residues. Germline CDR1 is SGHRS and CDR2 is YFSETQ. Written as DNA, the CDR3 is TGCGCCAGCAGCTTCGGGACTAGCGGGAGTCCGGATACCGGGGAGCTGTTTTTT. Translated: CASSFGTSGSPDTGELFF.

This clone was recorded only once. This rearrangement joins TRBV19 to TRBJ1-2; TRBD1 aligns across 9 bases. This CDR3 contains 15 residues. Losses at the gene ends were 7 bases for V and 0 bases for J; bases not matched to a gene: 6. Germline CDR1 LNHDA, CDR2 SQIVND (reference sequence). In nucleotides, the CDR3 is TGTGCCAGTAAACAGGGGGCGAACTCTAACTATGGCTACACCTTC. This gives the protein CASKQGANSNYGYTF. The complete variable domain, with remaining parts taken from reference TRBV19 and TRBJ1-2, reads DGGITQSPKYLFRKEGQNVTLSCEQNLNHDAMYWYRQDPGQGLRLIYYSQIVNDFQKGDIAEGYSVSREKKESFPLTVTSAQKNPTAFYLCASKQGANSNYGYTFGSGTRLTVV.

J is TRBJ2-7 and V is TRBV30, with 11 bases aligning to TRBD1. Germline values: CDR1 GTSNPN, CDR2 SVGIG (reference sequence). This CDR3 contains 14 residues. The V and J ends lost 4 bases and 3 bases, in that order; junction bases with no gene match: 5. CDR3 region: CAWTKDRGHYEQYF. The CDR3 nucleotides are TGTGCCTGGACGAAGGACAGGGGGCACTACGAGCAGTACTTC.

J is TRBJ2-2 and V is TRBV27; the match to TRBD1 covers 8 bases. Germline V gene lookup returns CDR1 MNHEY and CDR2 SMNVEV (reference sequence). The CDR3 is made up of 18 amino acids. Trimming removed 2 bases from V and 5 bases from J; junction bases left unmatched: 13. The CDR3 sequence is CASSLPSPDRVGTGELFF. The CDR3 DNA follows: TGTGCCAGCAGTTTACCCTCACCGGACAGGGTGGGTACCGGGGAGCTGTTTTTT.

This chain uses TRBV18 with TRBJ2-5; D is possibly TRBD2 (5 bases). Germline values: CDR1 KGHSH, CDR2 LQKENI. The V end lost 6 bases, the J end lost 2 bases, and 10 bases lay between the germline ends. This CDR3 comprises 13 residues. CDR3 sequence (DNA): TGTGCCAGCTCGCGCGAGCGGCAAGAGACCCAGTACTTC. Its translation: CASSRERQETQYF. Full variable domain (outside the CDR3, taken from reference TRBV18 and TRBJ2-5): NAGVMQNPRHLVRRRGQEARLRCSPMKGHSHVYWYRQLPEEGLKFMVYLQKENIIDESGMPKERFSAEFPKEGPSILRIQQVVRGDSAAYFCASSRERQETQYFGPGTRLLVL.

V usage is TRBV11-2 and J usage is TRBJ2-1; possible D gene TRBD2, 5 bases. Trimming removed 5 bases from V and 9 bases from J, with 17 bases in between. The CDR3 loop spans 14 amino acids. The germline V gene has CDR1 SGHAT and CDR2 FQNNGV. The CDR3 DNA sequence: TGTGCCAGCAGCGCCTTAAAATCCCGGGGTGAGCAGTTCTTC. Translating it yields CASSALKSRGEQFF.

The chain is built from TRBV9 and TRBJ2-1; D is undetermined. Trimming left V 0 bases short and J 0 bases short, with 7 bases between. From germline, CDR1 is SGDLS and CDR2 YYNGEE. CDR3 length equals 15 residues. The CDR3 region has the DNA TGTGCCAGCAGCGTAGAGTCAGGCTCCTACAATGAGCAGTTCTTC. It yields the protein CASSVESGSYNEQFF.

The V and J genes are TRBV10-3 and TRBJ2-3; D unresolved. The ends were cut back, 8 bases at V and 6 bases at J, with 9 bases in the middle. The CDR3 loop spans 11 amino acids. From germline, CDR1 is ENHRY and CDR2 SYGVKD. CDR3: CAIGELDTQYF. In DNA, the CDR3 is TGTGCCATCGGAGAACTGGATACGCAGTATTTT.

The chain recombines TRBV7-6 with TRBJ1-5, with 9 bases matching TRBD1. The ends lost 2 bases at V and 3 bases at J; junction bases unmatched: 17. The CDR3 spans 20 residues. Germline CDR1 reads SGHVS; CDR2 reads FNYEAQ. CDR3 amino acids: CASSLRTPNRGRIDNQPQHF. The DNA for the CDR3 is TGTGCCAGCAGCTTACGGACCCCGAACAGGGGGCGAATAGACAATCAGCCCCAGCATTTT.

This clone was seen a few times. The rearrangement joins TRBV6-6 to TRBJ2-2; TRBD1 agrees at 7 bases. CDR1 MNHNY and CDR2 SVGAGI come from the germline V gene (reference sequence). V lost 5 bases to trimming and J lost 4 bases; unmatched junction nucleotides: 4. The CDR3 is 14 amino acids. The chain's CDR3 is CASSKGAGTGELFF. DNA of the CDR3: TGTGCCAGCAGTAAGGGGGCGGGCACCGGGGAGCTGTTTTTT.

The chain couples TRBV6-5 to TRBJ2-2; 12 positions agree with TRBD1. With V trimmed by 6 bases and J by 8 bases, 4 bases remained unmatched. Germline V lookup: CDR1 MNHEY, CDR2 SVGAGI. The CDR3 has 14 residues. The CDR3 reads CASRGDRGLGELFF. Written as DNA, the CDR3 is TGTGCCAGCAGAGGGGACAGGGGGCTTGGGGAGCTGTTTTTT.

V and J are TRBV7-2 and TRBJ2-7; 7 nucleotides match TRBD2. The length of the CDR3 is 15 residues. With V trimmed by 1 base and J by 4 bases, 7 bases remained unmatched. CDR1 and CDR2 from the germline V gene are SGHTA and FQGNSA. CDR3 protein: CASSLGGGRSYEQYF. The CDR3, as DNA: TGTGCCAGCAGCTTAGGCGGCGGGAGAAGTTACGAGCAGTACTTC.

The chain carries TRBV9 and TRBJ2-3; TRBD2 aligns across 7 bases. The CDR3 runs 13 residues. Trimming at V came to 3 bases and at J to 9 bases, leaving 7 bases not matched to a gene. CDR1 is SGDLS and CDR2 is YYNGEE in the germline V gene. CDR3 residues: CASSASSGMTQYF. The CDR3 region has the DNA TGTGCCAGCAGCGCCTCCAGCGGGATGACGCAGTATTTT.

The chain combines TRBV10-3 with TRBJ1-1; TRBD1 aligns across 9 bases. CDR3 size: 15 residues. CDR1 and CDR2 (germline): ENHRY, SYGVKD. With V trimmed by 3 bases and J by 5 bases, 7 bases remained unmatched. The CDR3 DNA reads as TGTGCCATCAGTGATGGGACAGGGCTTCGGACTGAAGCTTTCTTT. Translation gives CAISDGTGLRTEAFF.

This clone has just a few counts. J is TRBJ2-7 and V is TRBV6-6; D is perhaps TRBD1 (5 bases). CDR1 and CDR2 from the germline V gene are MNHNY and SVGAGI (reference sequence). The CDR3 has 13 residues. Trimming pared 6 bases from V and 2 bases from J, leaving 11 bases between. The CDR3 spells CASSLTGPYEQYF. In nucleotides, the CDR3 is TGTGCCAGCAGCCTCACAGGACCCTACGAGCAGTACTTC.

The chain joins TRBV18 to TRBJ1-2; 7 bases match TRBD1. The CDR3 is made up of 16 amino acids. Trimming took 2 bases from V and 4 from J; bases not matched to a gene: 10. Germline V gene sequence: CDR1 KGHSH, CDR2 LQKENI. CDR3 sequence: CASSPSATGMAYGYTF. In DNA form, the CDR3 reads TGTGCCAGCTCACCAAGCGCGACAGGGATGGCCTATGGCTACACCTTC. The full variable domain, in which reference TRBV18 and TRBJ1-2 provide the parts outside the CDR3, is NAGVMQNPRHLVRRRGQEARLRCSPMKGHSHVYWYRQLPEEGLKFMVYLQKENIIDESGMPKERFSAEFPKEGPSILRIQQVVRGDSAAYFCASSPSATGMAYGYTFGSGTRLTVV.

This clone came up once. The chain combines TRBV5-4 with TRBJ1-1; D is uncertain. Looked up from germline, CDR1 is SGHNT and CDR2 is YYREEE (reference sequence). The CDR3 is 11 amino acids. The germline V and J ends were trimmed by 0 bases and 7 bases, with 4 bases remaining between them. In nucleotides, the CDR3 is TGTGCCAGCAGCTTGGCGGGTGAAGCTTTCTTT. The encoded protein is CASSLAGEAFF. Full variable domain (missing parts from reference TRBV5-4 and TRBJ1-1): ETGVTQSPTHLIKTRGQQVTLRCSSQSGHNTVSWYQQALGQGPQFIFQYYREEENGRGNFPPRFSGLQFPNYSSELNVNALELDDSALYLCASSLAGEAFFGQGTRLTVV.

V gene TRBV9 combines with J gene TRBJ2-2, with 14 bases lining up with TRBD2. Per the germline V gene, CDR1 is SGDLS and CDR2 is YYNGEE. CDR3 length equals 19 residues. Trimming took 0 bases from V and 4 from J; bases not matched to a gene: 8. The CDR3 sequence: CASSVATRLAGGLTGELFF. The CDR3 coding sequence is TGTGCCAGCAGCGTAGCTACCCGACTAGCGGGAGGGCTCACCGGGGAGCTGTTTTTT.

This sequence joins TRBV6-4 and TRBJ1-5, with D tentatively TRBD1 (5 bases). In germline, CDR1 is MRHNA, CDR2 SNTAGT. The CDR3 covers 15 residues. V lost 3 bases to trimming and J lost 0 bases, with 9 bases between them. CDR3 sequence: CASSEAGYSNQPQHF. Written as DNA, the CDR3 is TGTGCCAGCAGTGAGGCAGGGTATAGCAATCAGCCCCAGCATTTT.

This clone was detected once. The J gene is TRBJ2-7, the V gene TRBV11-3, with TRBD2 matching 8 bases. The CDR3 extends over 15 amino acids. Germline values: CDR1 SGHNT, CDR2 YENEEA. V gave up 6 bases and J gave up 3 bases; unmatched junction bases: 10. CDR3 DNA sequence: TGTGCCAGCAGTCCCCACGGGGGGGCCGACTACGAGCAGTACTTC. This encodes CASSPHGGADYEQYF.

The chain couples TRBV7-9 to TRBJ2-3; 7 positions match TRBD1. This CDR3 has 13 amino acids. The V segment lost 6 bases and the J segment 6 bases; nucleotides outside the gene matches: 6. Germline CDR1 is SEHNR and CDR2 is FQNEAQ (reference sequence). The CDR3 DNA reads as TGTGCCAGCAGACATACGACAGGGGATACGCAGTATTTT. Its translation: CASRHTTGDTQYF.

This CDR3 is CASSESRASGRRNIQYF. The CDR3 coding sequence is TGCGCCAGCAGTGAGTCAAGGGCTAGCGGGAGGAGGAACATTCAGTACTTC. The J gene is TRBJ2-4, the V gene TRBV10-1; the match to TRBD2 covers 11 bases. The CDR3 sequence is 17 residues long. Germline-derived CDR1 and CDR2 are WNHNN and SYGVQD (reference sequence). V shed 0 bases and J 7 bases; nucleotides not matched to a gene: 8.